The clone carrying this T cell receptor (beta chain) was seen ten or more times. At one end the junction does not follow the germline gene, possibly because of a read error. The data stem from a study of identical twins. The CDR3 runs to 13 residues. TCRdb redid the calling of the 5' RACE reads with MiXCR, one entry per CDR3 protein. The data show roughly 540,000 distinct CDR3 sequences, around 20% seen once. These data also formed part of another study, on T cells expressing NK-cell markers. As that study records: Top CD8+ clonotypes included the dominant CD3+CD56+NKG2C+ clonotypes in roughly six donors.

The clonotype was recovered from a woman aged 18-35 years in good health. The source material was CD4+ T cells sorted from blood. The chain uses TRBV12-3 or TRBV12-4 and TRBJ2-7; D call uncertain. CDR3 nucleotide sequence: TGTGCCAGCAGTTTATGGGCGGCGTACGGGCAGTACTTC. Its translation: CASSLWAAYGQYF.